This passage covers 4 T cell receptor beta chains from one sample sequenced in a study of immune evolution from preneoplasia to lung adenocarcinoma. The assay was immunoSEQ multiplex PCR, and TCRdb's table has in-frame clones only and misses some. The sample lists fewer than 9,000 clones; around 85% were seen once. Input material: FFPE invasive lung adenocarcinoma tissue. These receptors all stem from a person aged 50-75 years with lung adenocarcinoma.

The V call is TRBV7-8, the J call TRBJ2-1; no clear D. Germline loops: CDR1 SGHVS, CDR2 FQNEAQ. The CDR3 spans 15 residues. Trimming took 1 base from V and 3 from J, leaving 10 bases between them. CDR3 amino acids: CASSLVAPRYNEQFF. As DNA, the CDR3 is TGTGCCAGCAGCTTAGTAGCACCGCGCTACAATGAGCAGTTCTTC.

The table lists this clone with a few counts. The CDR3, as DNA: TGTGCTAGTGCCCCACGGACAAAGCACACTGAAGCTTTCTTT. Protein sequence: CASAPRTKHTEAFF. This rearrangement joins TRBV12-5 to TRBJ1-1; perhaps TRBD1 as D (5 bases). This CDR3 spans 14 amino acids. CDR1 and CDR2 from the germline V gene are LGHNT and FRNRAP. V lost 7 bases to trimming and J lost 3 bases, with 15 bases between them.

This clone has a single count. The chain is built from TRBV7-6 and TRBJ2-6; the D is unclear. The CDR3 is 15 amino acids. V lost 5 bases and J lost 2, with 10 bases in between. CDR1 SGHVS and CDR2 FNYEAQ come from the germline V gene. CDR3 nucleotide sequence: TGTGCCAGCAGCCGCCCGGTGGCTGGGGCCAACGTCCTGACTTTC. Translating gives CASSRPVAGANVLTF.

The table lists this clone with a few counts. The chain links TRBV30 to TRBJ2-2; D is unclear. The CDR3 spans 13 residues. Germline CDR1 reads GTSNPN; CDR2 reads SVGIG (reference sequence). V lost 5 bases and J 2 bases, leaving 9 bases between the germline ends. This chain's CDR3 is CAWADQNTGELFF. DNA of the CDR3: TGTGCCTGGGCGGACCAAAACACCGGGGAGCTGTTTTTT.